This TCR beta chain was identified in a study of CD8 T cells in ankylosing spondylitis. This clonotype was seen a few times. The antigen remains unidentified. TCRdb called the 5' RACE reads again in MiXCR, with one record for every CDR3 protein. The data hold 450,000 or so distinct CDR3 sequences, with more than 25% observed a single time. J gave up 6 bases and V 5 bases, and 11 bases lay outside the gene matches. Germline V gene sequence: CDR1 MDHEN, CDR2 SYDVKM. The CDR3 is 16 residues long. Overall study findings and caveats: For ankylosing spondylitis blood, a TCR beta motif of eight or nine highly homologous variants appeared characteristic. Clones linked to disease were reported to show significant enrichment in matched ankylosing spondylitis synovial fluid.

The specimen was blood, either unsorted or a sorted T cell fraction (not recorded which). The chain couples TRBV28 to TRBJ2-3, with TRBD2 matching over 10 bases. This TCR derives from a male donor with ankylosing spondylitis. As DNA, the CDR3 is TGTGCCAGCAGTCTCCAACTAGCGGGACTGGGGGATACGCAGTATTTT. Residues: CASSLQLAGLGDTQYF.